The 17 T cell receptor beta chains below all came from one sample that was sequenced in a study of metastatic and nonmetastatic thyroid tumors (TCRdb year 2020). None of the patients had been given any treatment before thyroid surgery. Library preparation used PCR. Sequencer: Illumina HiSeq 4000. In-frame beta chains were kept once TCRdb had trimmed the public reads at Q25 with fastp and called clones with MiXCR. This sample lists roughly 25,000 clones; 13% were detected once. The ten top clones hold 13% to 15% of the sample. Sequencing input: blood. Every receptor here comes from a female donor with papillary thyroid cancer or a benign thyroid nodule (not recorded which). Some clones in this sample may be carry-over from other donors' samples.

This clone was detected ten times or more. This sequence joins TRBV28 and TRBJ2-1; TRBD1 matches at 11 bases. V lost 6 bases, J lost 7 bases, and 8 bases stayed unmatched. CDR1 is MDHEN, CDR2 SYDVKM, per germline. The length of the CDR3 is 15 residues. CDR3 in amino acids: CASRIGTGGLNEQFF. CDR3 DNA: TGTGCCAGCAGAATCGGGACAGGGGGTCTGAATGAGCAGTTCTTC.

This clone was picked up many times. The chain couples TRBV28 to TRBJ1-1; the D is unclear. V was trimmed by 4 bases and J by 1 base, leaving 4 bases between them. Germline V gene lookup returns CDR1 MDHEN and CDR2 SYDVKM. There are 12 residues in the CDR3. The CDR3 region has the DNA TGTGCCAGCAGTTGGTGGAACACTGAAGCTTTCTTT. This codes for CASSWWNTEAFF. The variable domain in full, completed from reference TRBV28 and TRBJ1-1, reads DVKVTQSSRYLVKRTGEKVFLECVQDMDHENMFWYRQDPGLGLRLIYFSYDVKMKEKGDIPEGYSVSREKKERFSLILESASTNQTSMYLCASSWWNTEAFFGQGTRLTVV.

V gene TRBV7-3 combines with J gene TRBJ2-1, with a tentative D call TRBD1 (6 bases). The germline V gene has CDR1 SGHTA and CDR2 FQGTGA. Trimming removed 3 bases from V and 6 bases from J, with 15 bases in between. The CDR3 contains 15 residues. The CDR3 DNA reads TGTGCCAGCAGCTTGTTTCAGCAGGGGAGCAATGAGCAGTTCTTC. Translating it yields CASSLFQQGSNEQFF.

This clone showed up just a few times. The chain combines TRBV12-3 or TRBV12-4 with TRBJ2-7; tentative D call: TRBD2 (7 bases). The CDR3 has 15 amino acids. Trimming left V 5 bases short and J 2 bases short, with 16 bases between. CDR3: CASSLLGGGPYEQYF. The CDR3 region has the DNA TGTGCCAGCAGTCTCCTAGGGGGAGGGCCCTACGAGCAGTACTTC.

The rearrangement uses TRBV30 and TRBJ2-3; 10 nucleotides match TRBD2. Germline V CDR1 and CDR2: GTSNPN, SVGIG (reference sequence). The ends lost 2 bases at V and 10 bases at J; junction bases unmatched: 12. This CDR3 is built from 15 residues. CDR3 residues: CAWSPGTSVRSSQYF. DNA for the CDR3: TGTGCCTGGAGTCCCGGGACTAGCGTCAGAAGTTCGCAGTATTTT.

This clone was counted ten times or more. V is TRBV4-2 and J is TRBJ2-5; D not certain. Germline loops: CDR1 LGHNA, CDR2 YNFKEQ. The V and J ends lost 1 base and 2 bases respectively, with 11 bases between them. The CDR3 has 15 residues. The chain's CDR3 is CASSQGRLEQETQYF. CDR3 DNA: TGTGCCAGCAGCCAAGGTCGTCTAGAACAAGAGACCCAGTACTTC.

The V call is TRBV9, the J call TRBJ2-3, with TRBD1 matching over 9 bases. The CDR3 spans 17 residues. The trim removed 4 bases at V and 4 bases at J, leaving 13 bases unmatched. Germline V gene lookup returns CDR1 SGDLS and CDR2 YYNGEE. CDR3 in DNA: TGTGCCAGCAGCCTTACAGGGAGGGGACAGGGTGCAGATACGCAGTATTTT. Translated: CASSLTGRGQGADTQYF.

The sample holds many counts of this clone. The rearrangement links TRBV6-1 to TRBJ2-1; 9 bases line up with TRBD2. The CDR3 totals 15 residues. Germline lookup yields CDR1 MNHNS and CDR2 SASEGT. V was clipped by 8 bases and J by 9 bases; unmatched bases: 14. CDR3 bases: TGTGCCAGCGGGCCAGGGCGGGCGGGAGGGCCTGAGCAGTTCTTC. This sequence encodes CASGPGRAGGPEQFF.

This clone occurred many times. The chain carries TRBV6-2 or TRBV6-3 and TRBJ2-6; D is possibly TRBD2 (5 bases). The V gene's germline CDR1 is MNHEY and CDR2 SVGEGT. This CDR3 region has 15 residues. V shed 6 bases and J shed 0 bases, with 9 bases lying between them. The CDR3: CASSSRVSGANVLTF. The CDR3 DNA is TGTGCCAGCAGCTCGCGGGTCTCTGGGGCCAACGTCCTGACTTTC.

This clone has a count of ten or more. The V call is TRBV24-1, the J call TRBJ2-2; 8 positions agree with TRBD1. V lost 8 bases, J lost 6 bases, and 13 bases stayed unmatched. Germline CDR1 and CDR2: KGHDR and SFDVKD. The CDR3 extends over 16 amino acids. The CDR3 coding sequence is TGTGCCACCACAGTGGCAGGGGGCTATGTGGCCGGGGAGCTGTTTTTT. This codes for CATTVAGGYVAGELFF.

The table lists this clone with a few counts. This sequence joins TRBV28 and TRBJ2-1; D may be TRBD1 or TRBD2 (6 bases each). V was shortened by 7 bases and J by 4 bases, with 17 bases between the two germline ends. Per germline, CDR1 MDHEN and CDR2 SYDVKM. There are 15 residues in the CDR3. CDR3 bases: TGTGCCAGCACCCCATGTACAGGGAGGTACAATGAGCAGTTCTTC. It specifies CASTPCTGRYNEQFF.

This clone was picked up one time. The gene calls are TRBV5-1 and TRBJ1-2, with unresolved D. The V gene lost 0 bases and the J gene lost 8 bases, with 17 bases spanning the gap. The CDR3 is made up of 15 amino acids. Germline lookup yields CDR1 SGHRS and CDR2 YFSETQ. In DNA form, the CDR3 reads TGCGCCAGCAGCTTGGGTGACCGTTCCAAGAGGGGCTACACCTTC. Its protein is CASSLGDRSKRGYTF.

This clone showed up many times. The chain recombines TRBV20-1 with TRBJ1-5; D remains unclear. V was shortened by 3 bases and J by 1 base, with 10 bases between the two germline ends. Germline values: CDR1 DFQATT, CDR2 SNEGSKA (reference sequence). This CDR3 has 14 amino acids. CDR3 residues: CSASLQRSNQPQHF. The CDR3, as DNA: TGCAGTGCTAGTCTACAGAGAAGCAATCAGCCCCAGCATTTT.

Many counts were recorded for this clone. The gene calls are TRBV20-1 and TRBJ2-7, with 13 bases matching TRBD2. Germline CDR1 and CDR2: DFQATT and SNEGSKA (reference sequence). With 0 bases clipped from V and 2 bases from J, the junction kept 10 bases outside the gene matches. The CDR3 extends over 18 amino acids. The chain's CDR3 is CSAREGLAGQRFAYEQYF. The DNA for the CDR3 is TGCAGTGCTAGAGAGGGACTAGCGGGACAGCGGTTTGCCTACGAGCAGTACTTC.

The chain uses TRBV20-1 and TRBJ2-7; 8 positions match TRBD2. V trimming: 5 bases; J trimming: 3 bases; junction bases outside the gene matches: 3. There are 12 residues in the CDR3. Germline lookup yields CDR1 DFQATT and CDR2 SNEGSKA (reference sequence). CDR3 amino acids: CSALAGGYEQYF. The CDR3 DNA reads as TGCAGTGCTCTGGCGGGAGGCTACGAGCAGTACTTC.

V gene TRBV28 combines with J gene TRBJ1-1; D is perhaps TRBD1 (5 bases). This CDR3 is built from 16 residues. CDR1 and CDR2 (germline): MDHEN, SYDVKM. The germline V and J ends were trimmed by 6 bases and 2 bases, with 19 bases remaining between them. CDR3 in amino acids: CASRSPPGRINTEAFF. Here the CDR3 DNA reads TGTGCCAGCAGATCACCCCCGGGACGGATTAACACTGAAGCTTTCTTT. Variable domain in full (rest from reference TRBV28 and TRBJ1-1): DVKVTQSSRYLVKRTGEKVFLECVQDMDHENMFWYRQDPGLGLRLIYFSYDVKMKEKGDIPEGYSVSREKKERFSLILESASTNQTSMYLCASRSPPGRINTEAFFGQGTRLTVV.

The sample holds many counts of this clone. The rearrangement uses TRBV20-1 and TRBJ2-1; TRBD2 matches at 8 bases. The length of the CDR3 is 17 residues. With 6 bases clipped from V and 0 bases from J, the junction kept 13 bases outside the gene matches. CDR1 DFQATT and CDR2 SNEGSKA come from the germline V gene (reference sequence). The CDR3 coding sequence is TGCAGTGCCCCGGGGGCTAGCGGGTGGAGCTCCTACAATGAGCAGTTCTTC. Residues: CSAPGASGWSSYNEQFF.